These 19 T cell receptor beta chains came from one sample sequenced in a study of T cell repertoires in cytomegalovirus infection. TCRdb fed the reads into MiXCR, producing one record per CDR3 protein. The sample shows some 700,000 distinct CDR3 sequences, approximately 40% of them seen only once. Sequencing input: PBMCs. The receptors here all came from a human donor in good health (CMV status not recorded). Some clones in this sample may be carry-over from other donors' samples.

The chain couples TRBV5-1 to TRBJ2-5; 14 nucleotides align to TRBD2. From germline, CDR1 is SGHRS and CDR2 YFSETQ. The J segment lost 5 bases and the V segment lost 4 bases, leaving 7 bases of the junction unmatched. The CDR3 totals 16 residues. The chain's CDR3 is CASSVGTSGSWETQYF. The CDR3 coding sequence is TGCGCCAGCAGCGTAGGGACTAGCGGGAGTTGGGAGACCCAGTACTTC.

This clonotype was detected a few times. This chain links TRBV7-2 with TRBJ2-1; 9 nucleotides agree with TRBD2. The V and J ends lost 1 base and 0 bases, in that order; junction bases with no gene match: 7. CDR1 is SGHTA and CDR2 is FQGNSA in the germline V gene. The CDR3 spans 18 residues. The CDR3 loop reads CASSLDRLAGSSYNEQFF. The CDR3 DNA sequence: TGTGCCAGCAGCTTAGATCGGCTAGCGGGGAGCTCCTACAATGAGCAGTTCTTC. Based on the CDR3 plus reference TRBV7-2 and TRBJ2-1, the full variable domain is GAGVSQSPSNKVTEKGKDVELRCDPISGHTALYWYRQSLGQGLEFLIYFQGNSAPDKSGLPSDRFSAERTGGSVSTLTIQRTQQEDSAVYLCASSLDRLAGSSYNEQFFGPGTRLTVL.

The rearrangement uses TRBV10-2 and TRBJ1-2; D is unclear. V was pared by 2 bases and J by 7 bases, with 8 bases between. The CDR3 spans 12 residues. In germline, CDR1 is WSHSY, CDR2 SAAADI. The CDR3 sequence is CASSERGGGYTF. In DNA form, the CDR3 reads TGCGCCAGCAGTGAGCGCGGCGGTGGCTACACCTTC.

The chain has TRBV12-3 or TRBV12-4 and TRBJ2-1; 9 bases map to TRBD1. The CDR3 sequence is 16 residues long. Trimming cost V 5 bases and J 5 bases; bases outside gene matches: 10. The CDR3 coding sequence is TGTGCCAGCAGTCCCCTGGGACAGGGCCCCAACAATGAGCAGTTCTTC. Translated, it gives CASSPLGQGPNNEQFF.

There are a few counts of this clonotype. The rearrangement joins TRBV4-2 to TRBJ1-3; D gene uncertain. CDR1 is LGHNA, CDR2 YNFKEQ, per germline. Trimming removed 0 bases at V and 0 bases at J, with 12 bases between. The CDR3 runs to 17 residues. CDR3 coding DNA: TGTGCCAGCAGCCAAGATGCCCAGCCCAGCTCTGGAAACACCATATATTTT. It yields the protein CASSQDAQPSSGNTIYF.

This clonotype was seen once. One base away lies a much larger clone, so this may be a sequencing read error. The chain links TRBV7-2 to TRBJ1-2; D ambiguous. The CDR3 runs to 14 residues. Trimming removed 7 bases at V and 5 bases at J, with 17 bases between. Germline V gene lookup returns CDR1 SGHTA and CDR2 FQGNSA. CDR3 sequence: CASTRTAVFYGYTF. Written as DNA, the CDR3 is TGTGCCAGCACCCGGACGGCCGTTTTTTATGGCTACACCTTC.

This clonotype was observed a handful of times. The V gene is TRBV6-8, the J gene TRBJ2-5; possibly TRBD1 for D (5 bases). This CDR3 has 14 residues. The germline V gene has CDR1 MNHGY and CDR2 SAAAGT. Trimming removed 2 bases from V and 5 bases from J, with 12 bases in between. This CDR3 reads CASSYDTGAETQYF. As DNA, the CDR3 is TGTGCCAGCAGTTACGACACAGGTGCCGAGACCCAGTACTTC.

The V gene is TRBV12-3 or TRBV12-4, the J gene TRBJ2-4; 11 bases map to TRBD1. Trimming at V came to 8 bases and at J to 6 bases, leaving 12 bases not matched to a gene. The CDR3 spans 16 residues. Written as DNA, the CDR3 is TGTGCCAGCGGACCCCTGGGACAGGGGGTAGGAAACATTCAGTACTTC. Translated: CASGPLGQGVGNIQYF.

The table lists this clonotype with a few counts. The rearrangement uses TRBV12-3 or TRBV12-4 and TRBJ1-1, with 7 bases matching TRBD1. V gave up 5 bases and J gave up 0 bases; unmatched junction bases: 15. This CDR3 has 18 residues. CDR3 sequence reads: CASSDLKGQVTLNTEAFF. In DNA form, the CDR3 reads TGTGCCAGCAGTGACCTAAAAGGACAGGTAACCTTGAACACTGAAGCTTTCTTT.

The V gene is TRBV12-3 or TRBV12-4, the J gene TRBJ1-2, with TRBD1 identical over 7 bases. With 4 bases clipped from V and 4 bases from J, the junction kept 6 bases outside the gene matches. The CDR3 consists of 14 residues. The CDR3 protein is CASSSGGGVYGYTF. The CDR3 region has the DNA TGTGCCAGCAGTTCAGGGGGGGGCGTCTATGGCTACACCTTC.

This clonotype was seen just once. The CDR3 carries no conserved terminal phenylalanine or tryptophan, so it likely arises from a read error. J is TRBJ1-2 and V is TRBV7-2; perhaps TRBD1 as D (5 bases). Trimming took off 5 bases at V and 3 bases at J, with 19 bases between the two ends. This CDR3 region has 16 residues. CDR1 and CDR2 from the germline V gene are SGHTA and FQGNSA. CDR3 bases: TGTGCCAGCAGCCAAAACAGACACGCCAGGGACTATGGCTACACCTTA. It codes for CASSQNRHARDYGYTL.

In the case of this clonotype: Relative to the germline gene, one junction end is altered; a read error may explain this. CDR3 sequence reads: CASSLEGGLHTDTQFF. The CDR3 nucleotides read TGTGCCAGCAGCTTAGAGGGGGGCCTCCACACAGATACGCAGTTTTTT. The chain has TRBV7-6 and TRBJ2-3; D could derive from TRBD1 or TRBD2 (6 bases each). Germline V gene lookup returns CDR1 SGHVS and CDR2 FNYEAQ. The length of the CDR3 is 16 residues.

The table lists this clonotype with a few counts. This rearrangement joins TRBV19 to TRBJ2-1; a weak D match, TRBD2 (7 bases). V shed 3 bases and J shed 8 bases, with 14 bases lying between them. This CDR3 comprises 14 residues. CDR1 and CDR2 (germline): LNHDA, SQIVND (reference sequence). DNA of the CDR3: TGTGCCAGTAGTATTGACTGGGGGGGCGATGAGCAGTTCTTC. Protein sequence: CASSIDWGGDEQFF.

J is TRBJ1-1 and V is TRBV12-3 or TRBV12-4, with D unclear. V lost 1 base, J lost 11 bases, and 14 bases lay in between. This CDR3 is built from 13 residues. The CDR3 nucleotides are TGTGCCAGCAGTTTAGGGGTCGCTAGTGGGGCTTTCTTT. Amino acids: CASSLGVASGAFF.

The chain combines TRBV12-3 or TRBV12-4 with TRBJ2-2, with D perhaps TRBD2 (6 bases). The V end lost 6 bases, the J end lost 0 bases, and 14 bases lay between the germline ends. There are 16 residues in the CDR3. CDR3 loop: CASSGRGAANTGELFF. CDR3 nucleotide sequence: TGTGCCAGCAGCGGGAGAGGCGCGGCGAACACCGGGGAGCTGTTTTTT.

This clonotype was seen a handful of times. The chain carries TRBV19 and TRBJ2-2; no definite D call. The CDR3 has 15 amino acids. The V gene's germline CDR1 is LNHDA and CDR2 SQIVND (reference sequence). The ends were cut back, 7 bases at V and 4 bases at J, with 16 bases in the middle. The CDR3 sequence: CASTVRVGPTGELFF. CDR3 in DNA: TGTGCCAGTACCGTCCGGGTCGGTCCCACCGGGGAGCTGTTTTTT. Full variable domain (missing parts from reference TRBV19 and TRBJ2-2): DGGITQSPKYLFRKEGQNVTLSCEQNLNHDAMYWYRQDPGQGLRLIYYSQIVNDFQKGDIAEGYSVSREKKESFPLTVTSAQKNPTAFYLCASTVRVGPTGELFFGEGSRLTVL.

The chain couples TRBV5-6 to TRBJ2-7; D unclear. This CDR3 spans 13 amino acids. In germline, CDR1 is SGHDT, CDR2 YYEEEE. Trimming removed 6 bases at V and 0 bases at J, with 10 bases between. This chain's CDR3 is CASNFDLSYEQYF. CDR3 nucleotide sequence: TGTGCCAGCAATTTTGACCTCTCCTACGAGCAGTACTTC.

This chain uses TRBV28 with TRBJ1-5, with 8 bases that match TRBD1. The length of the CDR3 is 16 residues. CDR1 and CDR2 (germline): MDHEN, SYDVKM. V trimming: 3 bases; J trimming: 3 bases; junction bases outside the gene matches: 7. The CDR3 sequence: CASSFGTGKVNQPQHF. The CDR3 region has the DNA TGTGCCAGCAGTTTCGGGACAGGTAAAGTCAATCAGCCCCAGCATTTT. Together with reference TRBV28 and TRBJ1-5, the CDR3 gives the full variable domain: DVKVTQSSRYLVKRTGEKVFLECVQDMDHENMFWYRQDPGLGLRLIYFSYDVKMKEKGDIPEGYSVSREKKERFSLILESASTNQTSMYLCASSFGTGKVNQPQHFGDGTRLSIL.

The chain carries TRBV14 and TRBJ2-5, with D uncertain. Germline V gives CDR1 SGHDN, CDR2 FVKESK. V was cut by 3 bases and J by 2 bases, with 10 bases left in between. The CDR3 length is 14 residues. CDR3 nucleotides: TGTGCCAGCAGCCATCCCAGGAGTCAAGAGACCCAGTACTTC. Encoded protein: CASSHPRSQETQYF.